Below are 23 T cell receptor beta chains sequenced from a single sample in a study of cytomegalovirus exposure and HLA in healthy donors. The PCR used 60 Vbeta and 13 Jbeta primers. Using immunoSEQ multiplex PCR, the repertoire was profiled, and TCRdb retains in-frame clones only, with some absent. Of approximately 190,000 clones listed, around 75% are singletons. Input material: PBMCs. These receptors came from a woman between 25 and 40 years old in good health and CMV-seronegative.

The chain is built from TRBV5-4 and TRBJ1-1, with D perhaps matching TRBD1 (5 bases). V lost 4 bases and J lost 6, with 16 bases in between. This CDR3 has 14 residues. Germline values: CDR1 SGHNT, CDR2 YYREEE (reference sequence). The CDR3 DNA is TGTGCCAGCAGCCAGATGGTTGGCAGGGCTGAAGCTTTCTTT. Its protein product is CASSQMVGRAEAFF.

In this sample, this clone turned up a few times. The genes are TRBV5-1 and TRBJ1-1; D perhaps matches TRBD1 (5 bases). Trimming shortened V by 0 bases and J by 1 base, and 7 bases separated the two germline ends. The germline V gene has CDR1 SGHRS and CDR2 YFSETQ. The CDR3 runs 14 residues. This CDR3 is CASSLGTKNTEAFF. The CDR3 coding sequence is TGCGCCAGCAGCTTGGGGACAAAGAACACTGAAGCTTTCTTT. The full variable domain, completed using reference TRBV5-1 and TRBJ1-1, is KAGVTQTPRYLIKTRGQQVTLSCSPISGHRSVSWYQQTPGQGLQFLFEYFSETQRNKGNFPGRFSGRQFSNSRSEMNVSTLELGDSALYLCASSLGTKNTEAFFGQGTRLTVV.

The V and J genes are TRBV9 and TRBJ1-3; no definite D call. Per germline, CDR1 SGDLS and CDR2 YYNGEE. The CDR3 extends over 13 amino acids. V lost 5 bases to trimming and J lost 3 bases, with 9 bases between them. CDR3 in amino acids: CASSIRVGNTIYF. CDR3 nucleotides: TGTGCCAGCAGTATAAGAGTTGGAAACACCATATATTTT.

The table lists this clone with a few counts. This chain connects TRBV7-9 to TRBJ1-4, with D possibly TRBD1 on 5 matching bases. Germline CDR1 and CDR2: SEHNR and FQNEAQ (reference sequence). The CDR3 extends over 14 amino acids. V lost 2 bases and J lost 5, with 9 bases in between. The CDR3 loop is CASSLPGSNEKLFF. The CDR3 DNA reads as TGTGCCAGCAGCTTACCAGGGTCAAATGAAAAACTGTTTTTT.

The CDR3 protein is CAIRSGQANYGYTF. The CDR3 DNA is TGTGCCATCAGATCAGGGCAGGCTAACTATGGCTACACCTTC. The genes are TRBV10-3 and TRBJ1-2, with TRBD1 as a possible D gene (5 bases). The CDR3 consists of 14 residues. Germline V gene data show CDR1 as ENHRY and CDR2 as SYGVKD. V was trimmed by 6 bases and J by 0 bases, leaving 11 bases between them.

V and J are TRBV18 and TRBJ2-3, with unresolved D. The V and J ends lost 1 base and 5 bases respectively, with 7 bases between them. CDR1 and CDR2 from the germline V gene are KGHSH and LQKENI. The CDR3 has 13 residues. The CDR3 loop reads CASSPLALDTQYF. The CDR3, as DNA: TGTGCCAGCTCACCACTTGCGTTAGATACGCAGTATTTT.

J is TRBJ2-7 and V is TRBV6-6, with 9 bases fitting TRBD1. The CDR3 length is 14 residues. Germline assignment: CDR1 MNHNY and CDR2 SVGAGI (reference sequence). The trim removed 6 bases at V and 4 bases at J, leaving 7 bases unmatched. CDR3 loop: CASSRGQGSYEQYF. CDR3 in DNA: TGTGCCAGCAGCCGCGGACAGGGGTCATACGAGCAGTACTTC.

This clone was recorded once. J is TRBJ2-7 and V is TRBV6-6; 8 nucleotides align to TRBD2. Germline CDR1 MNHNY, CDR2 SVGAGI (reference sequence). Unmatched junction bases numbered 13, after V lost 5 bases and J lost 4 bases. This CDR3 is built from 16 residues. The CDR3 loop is CASSTLGGPGGYEQYF. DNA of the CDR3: TGTGCCAGCAGTACCCTAGGAGGCCCGGGGGGGTACGAGCAGTACTTC.

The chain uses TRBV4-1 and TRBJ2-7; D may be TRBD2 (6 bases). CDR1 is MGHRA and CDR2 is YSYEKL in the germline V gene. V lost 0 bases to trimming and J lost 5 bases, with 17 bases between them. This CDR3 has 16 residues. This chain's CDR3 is CASSQELADWVDEQYF. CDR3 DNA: TGCGCCAGCAGCCAAGAACTAGCAGACTGGGTGGACGAGCAGTACTTC.

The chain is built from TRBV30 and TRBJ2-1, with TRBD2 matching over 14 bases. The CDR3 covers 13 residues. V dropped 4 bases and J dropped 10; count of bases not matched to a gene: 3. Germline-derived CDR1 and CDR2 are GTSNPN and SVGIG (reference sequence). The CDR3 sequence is CAWKTSGRGEQFF. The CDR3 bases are TGTGCCTGGAAGACTAGCGGGAGGGGAGAGCAGTTCTTC.

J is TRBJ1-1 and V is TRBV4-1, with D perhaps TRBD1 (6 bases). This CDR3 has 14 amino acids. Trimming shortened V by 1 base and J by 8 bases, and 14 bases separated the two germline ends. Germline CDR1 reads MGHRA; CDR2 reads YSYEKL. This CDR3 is CASSQGTRGAEAFF. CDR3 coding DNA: TGCGCCAGCAGCCAAGGAACTCGGGGGGCCGAAGCTTTCTTT.

CDR3 in amino acids: CASSGHSDNFYNEQFF. The CDR3 coding sequence is TGCGCCAGCAGTGGGCACTCGGACAACTTCTACAATGAGCAGTTCTTC. V usage is TRBV10-1 and J usage is TRBJ2-1; tentatively, D is TRBD1 (5 bases). In germline, CDR1 is WNHNN, CDR2 SYGVQD (reference sequence). Trimming removed 4 bases at V and 3 bases at J, with 16 bases between. The CDR3 is made up of 16 amino acids.

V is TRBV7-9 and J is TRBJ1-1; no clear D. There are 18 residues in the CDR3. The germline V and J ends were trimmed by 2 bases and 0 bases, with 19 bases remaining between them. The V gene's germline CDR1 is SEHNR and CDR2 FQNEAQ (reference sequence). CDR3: CASSLSGSHGLLNTEAFF. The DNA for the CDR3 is TGTGCCAGCAGCTTATCGGGGTCCCACGGACTATTGAACACTGAAGCTTTCTTT.

The CDR3 DNA reads TGTGCCAGCAGTGCTGGGGAGGGGGAGACCCAGTACTTC. This gives the protein CASSAGEGETQYF. V and J are TRBV2 and TRBJ2-5, with 7 bases that match TRBD2. The CDR3 length is 13 residues. With V trimmed by 4 bases and J by 5 bases, 4 bases remained unmatched. Germline assignment: CDR1 SNHLY and CDR2 FYNNEI.

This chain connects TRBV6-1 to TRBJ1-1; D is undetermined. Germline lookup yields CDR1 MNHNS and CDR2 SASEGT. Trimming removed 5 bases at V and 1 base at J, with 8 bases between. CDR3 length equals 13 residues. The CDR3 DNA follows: TGTGCCAGCAGTCCGAGTGAGAACACTGAAGCTTTCTTT. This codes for CASSPSENTEAFF.

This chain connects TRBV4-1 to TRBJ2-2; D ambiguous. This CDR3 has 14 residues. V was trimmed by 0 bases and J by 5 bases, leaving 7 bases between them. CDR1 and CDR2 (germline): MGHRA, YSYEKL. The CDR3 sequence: CASSQDAGTGELFF. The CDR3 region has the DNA TGCGCCAGCAGCCAAGATGCAGGTACCGGGGAGCTGTTTTTT.

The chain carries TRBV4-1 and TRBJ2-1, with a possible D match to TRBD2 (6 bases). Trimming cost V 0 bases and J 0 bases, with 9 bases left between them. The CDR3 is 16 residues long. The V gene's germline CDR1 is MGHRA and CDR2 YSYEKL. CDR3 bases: TGCGCCAGCAGCCAAGAGGGACTTGACTCCTACAATGAGCAGTTCTTC. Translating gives CASSQEGLDSYNEQFF.

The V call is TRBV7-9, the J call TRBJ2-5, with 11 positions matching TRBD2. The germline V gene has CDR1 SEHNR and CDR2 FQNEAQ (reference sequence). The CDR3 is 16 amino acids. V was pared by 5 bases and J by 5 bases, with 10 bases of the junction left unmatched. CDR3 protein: CASSEGLAGGPETQYF. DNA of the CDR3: TGTGCCAGCAGCGAAGGATTAGCGGGGGGGCCGGAGACCCAGTACTTC.

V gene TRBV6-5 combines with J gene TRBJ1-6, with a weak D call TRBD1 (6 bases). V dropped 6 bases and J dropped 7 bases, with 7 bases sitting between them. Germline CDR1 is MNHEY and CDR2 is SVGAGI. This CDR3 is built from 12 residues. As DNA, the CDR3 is TGTGCCAGCAGGACAGGAAATTCACCCCTCCACTTT. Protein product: CASRTGNSPLHF.

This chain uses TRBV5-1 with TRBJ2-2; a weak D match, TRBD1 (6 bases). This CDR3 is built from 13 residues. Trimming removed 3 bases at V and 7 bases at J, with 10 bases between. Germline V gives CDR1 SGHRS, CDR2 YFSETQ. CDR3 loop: CASSYGTLGELFF. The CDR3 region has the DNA TGCGCCAGCAGCTACGGGACACTCGGGGAGCTGTTTTTT.

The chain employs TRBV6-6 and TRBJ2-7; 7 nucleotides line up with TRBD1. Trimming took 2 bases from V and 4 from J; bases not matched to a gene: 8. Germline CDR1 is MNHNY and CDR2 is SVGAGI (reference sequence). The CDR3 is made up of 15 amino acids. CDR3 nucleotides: TGTGCCAGCAGTTACGGGACAGTGAATTCATACGAGCAGTACTTC. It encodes CASSYGTVNSYEQYF.

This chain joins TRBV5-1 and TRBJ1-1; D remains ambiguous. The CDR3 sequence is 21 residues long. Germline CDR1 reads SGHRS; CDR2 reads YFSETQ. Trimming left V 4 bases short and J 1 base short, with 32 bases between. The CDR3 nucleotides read TGCGCCAGCAGCCGAGAAGGCGGGCCGCGCCTTACTTTACCCGAGAACACTGAAGCTTTCTTT. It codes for CASSREGGPRLTLPENTEAFF.

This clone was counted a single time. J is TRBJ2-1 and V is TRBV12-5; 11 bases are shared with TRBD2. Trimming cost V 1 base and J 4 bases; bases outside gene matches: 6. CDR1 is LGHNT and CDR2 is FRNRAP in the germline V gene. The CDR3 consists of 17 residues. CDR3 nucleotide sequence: TGTGCTAGTGGTTTGGGTACTAGCGGGGGAGTGTACAATGAGCAGTTCTTC. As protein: CASGLGTSGGVYNEQFF.